This is a list of T cell receptor beta chains from one sample in a study of T cell repertoires in cytomegalovirus infection. TCRdb redid the calling of the reads with MiXCR, one entry per CDR3 protein. The data contain some 97,000 distinct CDR3 sequences, around 22% of them seen just once; the ten biggest clones take up about 39%. Sequenced input: CD8+ T cells from PBMCs. These receptors all come from a human donor in good health (CMV status not recorded). Some clones in this sample may be carry-over from other donors' samples. The CDR3 runs from the conserved cysteine through the conserved F or W. Each record gives: CDR3 length, D gene, clone size, J gene, V gene, CDR3 protein, CDR3 DNA. D genes are given only for firm matches. Expanded clones get a size class; other rows say once, few or many, or leave the size out.

>14|TRBD2|NA|TRBJ2-2|TRBV27
CASSLGLAGGELFF
TGTGCCAGCAGTCTAGGACTAGCGGGGGGGGAGCTGTTTTTT
>14|TRBD1|few|TRBJ2-7|TRBV27
CASYPRGTGVEQYF
TGTGCCAGTTACCCCCGCGGGACAGGGGTTGAGCAGTACTTC
>8|NA|NA|TRBJ2-5|TRBV7-8
CASSPYQF
TGTGCCAGCAGCCCCTATCAATTC
>15|TRBD2|NA|TRBJ2-5|TRBV6-5
CASSRTSGVKETQYF
TGTGCCAGCAGCCGGACTAGCGGGGTCAAAGAGACCCAGTACTTC
>14|NA|NA|TRBJ1-6|TRBV28
CASRTTGSNSPLHF
TGTGCCAGCAGGACCACAGGGTCCAATTCACCCCTCCACTTT
>15|TRBD2|few|TRBJ2-7|TRBV20-1
CSARENSGGADEQYF
TGCAGTGCTAGAGAGAATAGCGGGGGGGCCGACGAGCAGTACTTC
>14|NA|many|TRBJ2-2|TRBV12-3/TRBV12-4
CASSLAGRIGELFF
TGTGCCAGCAGTTTAGCGGGTCGGATCGGGGAGCTGTTTTTT
>16|NA|NA|TRBJ1-1|TRBV28
CASPPGREGGNTEAFF
TGTGCCAGCCCCCCCGGTCGTGAAGGAGGGAACACTGAAGCTTTCTTT
>16|TRBD2|few|TRBJ2-4|TRBV6-6
CASRPTSGGLKNIQYF
TGTGCCAGCAGACCGACTAGCGGGGGCCTCAAAAACATTCAGTACTTC
>13|NA|NA|TRBJ1-1|TRBV25-1
CASSELGDTEAFF
TGTGCCAGCAGTGAATTAGGGGACACTGAAGCTTTCTTT
>17|TRBD2|few|TRBJ2-1|TRBV7-8
CASSLSLSGASYNEQFF
TGTGCCAGCAGCTTATCTCTGAGCGGGGCTTCCTACAATGAGCAGTTCTTC
>11|TRBD1|NA|TRBJ1-6|TRBV30
CAWTAGDSPHF
TGTGCCTGGACCGCGGGGGACAGCCCTCACTTT
>17|TRBD2|few|TRBJ2-3|TRBV12-3/TRBV12-4
CASSLAVVAGDGDTQYF
TGTGCCAGCAGTTTAGCGGTAGTAGCGGGAGATGGAGATACGCAGTATTTT
>17|TRBD2|NA|TRBJ2-1|TRBV28
CASSFLAGGPPSNEQFF
TGTGCCAGCAGTTTCCTAGCGGGGGGCCCGCCCTCCAATGAGCAGTTCTTC
>17|TRBD2|NA|TRBJ2-2|TRBV11-2
CASSLDQSGGDTGELFF
TGTGCCAGCAGCTTAGATCAGAGCGGGGGAGACACCGGGGAGCTGTTTTTT
>16|NA|few|TRBJ2-3|TRBV7-6
CASSLGHLPREDTQYF
TGTGCCAGCAGCTTAGGACACTTACCTCGAGAGGATACGCAGTATTTT
>13|TRBD2|NA|TRBJ2-1|TRBV25-1
CASTQRENGEQFF
TGTGCCAGCACCCAGCGGGAAAATGGTGAGCAGTTCTTC
>15|NA|once|TRBJ2-3|TRBV6-5
CASSYSGQGGDTQYF
TGTGCCAGCAGTTACTCGGGGCAGGGGGGAGATACGCAGTATTTT
>17|TRBD2|few|TRBJ2-1|TRBV27
CASSLNYGSGGAGEQFF
TGTGCCAGCAGTTTAAATTATGGTAGCGGGGGGGCGGGTGAGCAGTTCTTC
>14|TRBD1|once|TRBJ1-4|TRBV7-9
CASSSTGGGEKLFF
TGTGCCAGCAGCTCAACAGGGGGCGGAGAAAAACTGTTTTTT
>17|NA|NA|TRBJ2-2|TRBV4-3
CASSQTPYGGSPGELFF
TGCGCCAGCAGCCAAACTCCTTACGGGGGTTCACCCGGGGAGCTGTTTTTT
>13|NA|NA|TRBJ2-1|TRBV2
CASSPRGQNEQFF
TGTGCCAGCAGCCCACGGGGGCAAAATGAGCAGTTCTTC
>16|NA|NA|TRBJ2-2|TRBV7-6
CTSSLAESRGTGELFF
TGTACCAGCAGCTTAGCGGAAAGCAGGGGCACTGGGGAGCTGTTTTTT
>17|NA|NA|TRBJ1-1|TRBV27
CASSLRGFSDMNTEAFF
TGTGCCAGCAGTTTAAGGGGTTTCTCGGACATGAACACTGAAGCTTTCTTT
>9|NA|few|TRBJ1-2|TRBV29-1
CSVEDARTF
TGCAGCGTTGAAGACGCCAGGACCTTC
>15|TRBD2|few|TRBJ2-3|TRBV20-1
CSARPWTSGADTQYF
TGCAGTGCTAGACCATGGACTAGCGGGGCAGATACGCAGTATTTT
>14|NA|few|TRBJ2-3|TRBV6-6
CASSYSWNTDTQYF
TGTGCCAGCAGTTACTCGTGGAACACAGATACGCAGTATTTT
>16|NA|NA|TRBJ2-5|TRBV11-2
CASSSAYRATQETQYF
TGTGCCAGCAGCTCCGCGTACAGAGCCACTCAAGAGACCCAGTACTTC
>16|TRBD1|few|TRBJ2-5|TRBV28
CASTPGDSVIQETQYF
TGTGCCAGCACCCCCGGGGACAGCGTTATCCAAGAGACCCAGTACTTC
>15|NA|many|TRBJ1-3|TRBV11-3
CASSLGKSSGNTIYF
TGTGCCAGCAGCTTAGGCAAGAGCTCTGGAAACACCATATATTTT
>14|TRBD2|many|TRBJ2-7|TRBV7-9
CASRSTSGGNEQYF
TGTGCCAGCAGATCGACTAGCGGGGGAAACGAGCAGTACTTC
>13|NA|many|TRBJ2-5|TRBV7-9
CASSLEGPETQYF
TGTGCCAGCAGCTTGGAGGGACCGGAGACCCAGTACTTC
>16|NA|NA|TRBJ2-7|TRBV5-5
CASRKLQGIGSYEQYF
TGTGCCAGCAGAAAACTCCAGGGGATAGGGTCCTACGAGCAGTACTTC
>15|TRBD2|NA|TRBJ2-1|TRBV5-5
CASSPGTSAGNEQFF
TGTGCCAGCAGCCCTGGGACTAGCGCTGGCAATGAGCAGTTCTTC
>15|TRBD1|NA|TRBJ1-5|TRBV19
CASSIDRQGLQPQHF
TGTGCCAGTAGTATAGATAGACAGGGATTACAGCCCCAGCATTTT
>16|TRBD2|few|TRBJ2-7|TRBV4-2
CASSQETSGEVYEQYF
TGTGCCAGCAGCCAAGAGACTAGCGGGGAGGTCTACGAGCAGTACTTC
>15|TRBD1|NA|TRBJ2-7|TRBV7-3
CASSLVGQGAGEQYF
TGTGCCAGCAGCTTGGTTGGACAGGGGGCTGGGGAGCAGTACTTC
>12|NA|NA|TRBJ1-1|TRBV11-2
CASSPKGTEAFF
TGTGCCAGCAGCCCCAAGGGAACTGAAGCTTTCTTT
>18|TRBD2|many|TRBJ2-2|TRBV7-2
CASSLGTSGGARTGELFF
TGTGCCAGCAGCCTCGGCACTAGCGGGGGGGCCCGCACCGGGGAGCTGTTTTTT
>11|NA|many|TRBJ2-7|TRBV7-9
CASSLTYEQYF
TGTGCCAGCAGCTTGACCTACGAGCAGTACTTC
>14|NA|many|TRBJ1-5|TRBV7-9
CASSLEGDPQPQHF
TGTGCCAGCAGCTTAGAAGGGGATCCTCAGCCCCAGCATTTT